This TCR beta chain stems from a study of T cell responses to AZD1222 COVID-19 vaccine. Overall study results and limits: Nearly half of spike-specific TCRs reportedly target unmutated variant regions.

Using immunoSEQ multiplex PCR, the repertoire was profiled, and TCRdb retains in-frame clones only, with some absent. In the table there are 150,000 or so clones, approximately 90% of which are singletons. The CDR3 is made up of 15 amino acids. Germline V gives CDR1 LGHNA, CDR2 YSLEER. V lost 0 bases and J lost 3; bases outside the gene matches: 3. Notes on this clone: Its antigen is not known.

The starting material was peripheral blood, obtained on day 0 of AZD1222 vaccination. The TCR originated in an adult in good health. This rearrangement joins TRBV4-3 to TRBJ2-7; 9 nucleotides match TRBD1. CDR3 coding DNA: TGCGCCAGCAGCCAAGATCTGGACAGGGGCTACGAGCAGTACTTC. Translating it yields CASSQDLDRGYEQYF.